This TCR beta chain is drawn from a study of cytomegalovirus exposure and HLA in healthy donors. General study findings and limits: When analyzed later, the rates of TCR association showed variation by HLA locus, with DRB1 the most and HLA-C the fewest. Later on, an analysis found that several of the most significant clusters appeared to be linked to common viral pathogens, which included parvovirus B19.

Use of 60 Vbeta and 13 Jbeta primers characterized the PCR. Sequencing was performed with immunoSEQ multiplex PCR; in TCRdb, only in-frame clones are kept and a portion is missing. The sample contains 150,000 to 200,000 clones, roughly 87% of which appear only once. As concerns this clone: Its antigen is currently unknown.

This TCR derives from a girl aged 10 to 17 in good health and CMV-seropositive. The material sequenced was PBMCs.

CDR3 residues: CSAPSPLEAFF. The DNA for the CDR3 is TGCAGTGCCCCATCGCCACTTGAAGCTTTCTTT. The chain carries TRBV20-1 and TRBJ1-1; D unclear. The V end was cut by 6 bases, the J end by 7 bases, with 12 bases between. The CDR3 extends over 11 amino acids. Germline loops: CDR1 DFQATT, CDR2 SNEGSKA (reference sequence).